This record looks at one T cell receptor (beta chain) sequence and its context. This CDR3 region has 13 residues. The germline V gene has CDR1 SGHNT and CDR2 YENEEA. Trimming removed 5 bases at V and 8 bases at J, with 10 bases between. Amplification used 60 Vbeta primers and 13 Jbeta primers. Libraries were prepared by immunoSEQ multiplex PCR; TCRdb keeps only in-frame clonotypes and omits some of them. In the table there are fewer than 200,000 clones, 80% of which are singletons. The data were taken from a study of cytomegalovirus exposure and HLA in healthy donors. Sequencing input: PBMCs. The clonotype comes from a male donor in good health and CMV-seronegative. The chain has TRBV11-3 and TRBJ1-6; a possible D gene is TRBD1 (6 bases). The CDR3: CASSQNRDSPLHF. The CDR3 DNA reads as TGTGCCAGCAGCCAGAACAGGGATTCACCCCTCCACTTT.